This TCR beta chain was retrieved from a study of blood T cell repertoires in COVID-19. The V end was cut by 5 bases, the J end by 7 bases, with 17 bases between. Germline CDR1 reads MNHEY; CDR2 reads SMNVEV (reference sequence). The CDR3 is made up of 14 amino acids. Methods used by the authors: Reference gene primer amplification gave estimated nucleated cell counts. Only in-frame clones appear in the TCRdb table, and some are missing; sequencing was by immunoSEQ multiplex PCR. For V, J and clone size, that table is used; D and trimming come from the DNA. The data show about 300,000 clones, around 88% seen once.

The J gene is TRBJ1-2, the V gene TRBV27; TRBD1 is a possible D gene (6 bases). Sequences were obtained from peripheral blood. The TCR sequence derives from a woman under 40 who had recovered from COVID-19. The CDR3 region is CASSVLTGRGGYTF. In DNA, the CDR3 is TGTGCCAGCAGTGTACTAACAGGGAGAGGTGGCTACACCTTC.